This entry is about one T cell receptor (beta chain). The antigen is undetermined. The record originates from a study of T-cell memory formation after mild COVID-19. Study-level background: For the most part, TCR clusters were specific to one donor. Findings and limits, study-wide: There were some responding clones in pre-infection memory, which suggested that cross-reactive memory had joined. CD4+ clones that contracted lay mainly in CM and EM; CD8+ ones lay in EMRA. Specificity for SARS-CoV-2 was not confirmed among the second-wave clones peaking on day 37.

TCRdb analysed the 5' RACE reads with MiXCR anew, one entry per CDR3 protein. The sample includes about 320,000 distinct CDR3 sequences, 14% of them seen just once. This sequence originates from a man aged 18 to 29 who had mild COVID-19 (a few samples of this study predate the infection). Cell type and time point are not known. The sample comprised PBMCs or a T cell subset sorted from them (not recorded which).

In DNA form, the CDR3 reads TGTGCCACCAGTGATTTGAGCGGGGGGGGAGATACGCAGTATTTT. Translated: CATSDLSGGGDTQYF. The chain recombines TRBV24-1 with TRBJ2-3; 10 bases fit TRBD2. The J segment lost 5 bases and the V segment lost 0 bases, leaving 1 base of the junction unmatched. Per germline, CDR1 KGHDR and CDR2 SFDVKD. This CDR3 is built from 15 residues.